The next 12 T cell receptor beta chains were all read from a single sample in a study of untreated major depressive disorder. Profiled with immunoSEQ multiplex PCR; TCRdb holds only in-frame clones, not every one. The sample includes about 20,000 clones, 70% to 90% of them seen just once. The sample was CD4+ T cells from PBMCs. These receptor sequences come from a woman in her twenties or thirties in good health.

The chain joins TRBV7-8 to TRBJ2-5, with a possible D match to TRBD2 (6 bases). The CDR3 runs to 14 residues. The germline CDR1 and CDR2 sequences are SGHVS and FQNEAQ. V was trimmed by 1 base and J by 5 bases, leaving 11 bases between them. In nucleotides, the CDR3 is TGTGCCAGCAGCTTAGGTACTAGCATGGAGACCCAGTACTTC. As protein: CASSLGTSMETQYF.

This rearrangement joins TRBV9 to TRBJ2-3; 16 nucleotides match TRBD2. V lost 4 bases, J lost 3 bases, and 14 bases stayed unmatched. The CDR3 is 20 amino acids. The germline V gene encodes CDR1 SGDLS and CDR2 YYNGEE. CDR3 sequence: CASSPLGLAGGPSLTDTQYF. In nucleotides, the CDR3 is TGTGCCAGCAGCCCGCTGGGACTAGCGGGGGGGCCGTCGTTGACAGATACGCAGTATTTT.

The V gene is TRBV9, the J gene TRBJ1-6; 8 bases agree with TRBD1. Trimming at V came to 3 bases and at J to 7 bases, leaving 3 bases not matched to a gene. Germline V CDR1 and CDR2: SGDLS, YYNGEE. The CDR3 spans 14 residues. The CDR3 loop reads CASSATGENSPLHF. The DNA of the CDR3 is TGTGCCAGCAGCGCGACAGGGGAGAATTCACCCCTCCACTTT.

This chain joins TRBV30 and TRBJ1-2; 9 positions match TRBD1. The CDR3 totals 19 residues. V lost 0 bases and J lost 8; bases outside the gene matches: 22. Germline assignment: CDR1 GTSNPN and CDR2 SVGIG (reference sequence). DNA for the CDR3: TGTGCCTGGAGTGTACTAGGCACACTCGGGACAGGGCTTGTATACGGCTACACCTTC. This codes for CAWSVLGTLGTGLVYGYTF.

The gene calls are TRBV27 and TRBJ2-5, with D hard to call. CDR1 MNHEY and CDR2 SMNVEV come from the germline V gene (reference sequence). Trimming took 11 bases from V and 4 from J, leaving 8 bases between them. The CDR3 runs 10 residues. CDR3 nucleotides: TGTGCCCCATTGGGAGAGACCCAGTACTTC. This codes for CAPLGETQYF.

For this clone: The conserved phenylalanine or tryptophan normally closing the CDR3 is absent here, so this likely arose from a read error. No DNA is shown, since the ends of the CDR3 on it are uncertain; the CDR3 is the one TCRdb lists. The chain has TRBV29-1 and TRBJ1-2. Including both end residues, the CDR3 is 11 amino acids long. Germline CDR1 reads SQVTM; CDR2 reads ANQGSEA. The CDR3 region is CSVASGTVSGL.

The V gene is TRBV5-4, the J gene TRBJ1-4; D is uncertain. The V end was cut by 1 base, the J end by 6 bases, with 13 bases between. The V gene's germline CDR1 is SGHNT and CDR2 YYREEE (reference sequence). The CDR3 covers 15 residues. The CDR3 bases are TGTGCCAGCAGCTTGAATCCGGGAAGCGATGAAAAACTGTTTTTT. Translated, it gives CASSLNPGSDEKLFF.

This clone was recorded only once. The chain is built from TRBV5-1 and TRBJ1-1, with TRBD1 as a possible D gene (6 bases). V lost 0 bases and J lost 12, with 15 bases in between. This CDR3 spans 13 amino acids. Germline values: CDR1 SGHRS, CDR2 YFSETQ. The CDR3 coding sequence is TGCGCCAGCAGCTTGGGAAACAGGGAGGTAACTTTCTTT. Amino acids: CASSLGNREVTFF.

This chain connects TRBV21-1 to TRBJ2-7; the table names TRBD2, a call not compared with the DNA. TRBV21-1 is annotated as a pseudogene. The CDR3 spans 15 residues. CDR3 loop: CASSKARVLMNEQYF. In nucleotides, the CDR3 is TGTGCCAGCAGCAAAGCGCGGGTCCTGATGAACGAGCAGTACTTC.

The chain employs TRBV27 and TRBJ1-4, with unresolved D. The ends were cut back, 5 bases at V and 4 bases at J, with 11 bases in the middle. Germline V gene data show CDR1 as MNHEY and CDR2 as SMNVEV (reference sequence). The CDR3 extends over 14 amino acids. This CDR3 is CASSPSRINEKLFF. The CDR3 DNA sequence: TGTGCCAGCAGTCCGTCGAGGATTAATGAAAAACTGTTTTTT.

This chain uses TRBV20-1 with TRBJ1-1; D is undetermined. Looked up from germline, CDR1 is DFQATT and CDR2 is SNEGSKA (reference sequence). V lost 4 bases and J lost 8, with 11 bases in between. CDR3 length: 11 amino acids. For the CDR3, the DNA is TGCAGTGCTAAGCTATCTCTAGAAGCTTTCTTT. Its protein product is CSAKLSLEAFF.

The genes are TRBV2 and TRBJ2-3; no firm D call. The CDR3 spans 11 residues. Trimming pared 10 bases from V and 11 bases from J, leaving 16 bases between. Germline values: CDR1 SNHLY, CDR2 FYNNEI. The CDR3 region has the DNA TGTGCCACCTCGCCGGTCGTGCGGCAGTATTTT. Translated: CATSPVVRQYF. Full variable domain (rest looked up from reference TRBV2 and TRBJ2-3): EPEVTQTPSHQVTQMGQEVILRCVPISNHLYFYWYRQILGQKVEFLVSFYNNEISEKSEIFDDQFSVERPDGSNFTLKIRSTKLEDSAMYFCATSPVVRQYFGPGTRLTVL.